These 12 T cell receptor beta chains came from one sample sequenced in a study of blood T cell repertoires in COVID-19. Profiled with immunoSEQ multiplex PCR; TCRdb holds only in-frame clones, not every one. This sample has about 270,000 clones, with approximately 85% found just once. The sequenced material came from peripheral blood. Source of these receptors: an older woman with acute or convalescent COVID-19.

This rearrangement joins TRBV3-1 (or the pseudogene TRBV3-2) to TRBJ1-4, with a possible D match to TRBD1 (6 bases). The CDR3 is 17 residues long. Germline-derived CDR1 and CDR2 are LGHDT and YNNKEL (reference sequence). The ends were cut back, 4 bases at V and 0 bases at J, with 15 bases in the middle. This CDR3 is CASSPPNDRSTNEKLFF. In DNA form, the CDR3 reads TGTGCCAGCAGCCCCCCCAACGACAGGTCAACTAATGAAAAACTGTTTTTT.

This chain connects TRBV7-8 to TRBJ1-5; perhaps TRBD1 as D (5 bases). With 6 bases removed from V and 5 bases from J, the gap between germline ends came to 11 bases. In germline, CDR1 is SGHVS, CDR2 FQNEAQ. This CDR3 spans 13 amino acids. Written as DNA, the CDR3 is TGTGCCAGCAGTCCCGACAGAGATCAGCCCCAGCATTTT. Translation gives CASSPDRDQPQHF.

In this sample, this clone turned up once. The V and J genes are TRBV3-1 (or the pseudogene TRBV3-2) and TRBJ1-1, with unresolved D. CDR1 and CDR2 from the germline V gene are LGHDT and YNNKEL (reference sequence). The CDR3 totals 13 residues. V shed 4 bases and J shed 1 base, with 7 bases lying between them. The chain's CDR3 is CASSPRRNTEAFF. In DNA, the CDR3 is TGTGCCAGCAGCCCCCGGAGGAACACTGAAGCTTTCTTT.

The chain carries TRBV2 and TRBJ2-3, with a weak D call TRBD1 (6 bases). The CDR3 covers 13 residues. The V gene's germline CDR1 is SNHLY and CDR2 FYNNEI. Trimming took off 10 bases at V and 1 base at J, with 12 bases between the two ends. Written as DNA, the CDR3 is TGTGCCACAAGACAGGCACGCACAGATACGCAGTATTTT. Translating gives CATRQARTDTQYF.

This clone was recorded once. This sequence joins TRBV5-1 and TRBJ2-3, with D uncertain. The CDR3 has 16 amino acids. The V end lost 1 base, the J end lost 8 bases, and 20 bases lay between the germline ends. Germline CDR1 reads SGHRS; CDR2 reads YFSETQ. CDR3 coding DNA: TGCGCCAGCAGCTTGACCGTAGCTGGGTCGGTAGGTACGCAGTATTTT. Its translation: CASSLTVAGSVGTQYF.

The chain recombines TRBV2 with TRBJ2-7, with no clear D. The V end was cut by 7 bases, the J end by 7 bases, with 11 bases between. The CDR3 sequence is 11 residues long. The germline V gene has CDR1 SNHLY and CDR2 FYNNEI. This chain's CDR3 is CASTPAWEQYF. CDR3 DNA: TGTGCCAGCACCCCAGCGTGGGAGCAGTACTTC.

This clone was counted only a few times. The chain recombines TRBV10-3 with TRBJ1-1; 9 nucleotides align to TRBD1. There are 13 residues in the CDR3. J gave up 10 bases and V 3 bases, and 6 bases lay outside the gene matches. CDR1 and CDR2 from the germline V gene are ENHRY and SYGVKD. Here the CDR3 reads CAISDLEQGAAFF. The CDR3 nucleotides are TGTGCCATCAGTGACCTGGAACAGGGGGCAGCTTTCTTT.

The V gene is TRBV3-1 (or the pseudogene TRBV3-2), the J gene TRBJ2-1; TRBD2 agrees at 8 bases. Germline V gives CDR1 LGHDT, CDR2 YNNKEL (reference sequence). Trimming removed 5 bases from V and 6 bases from J; junction bases left unmatched: 9. The CDR3 sequence is 15 residues long. In nucleotides, the CDR3 is TGTGCCAGCAGCGAATATAGCGGGGCGGCCAATGAGCAGTTCTTC. Translating it yields CASSEYSGAANEQFF.

The genes are TRBV7-8 and TRBJ2-2; 9 bases line up with TRBD1. Trimming cost V 2 bases and J 2 bases; bases outside gene matches: 3. CDR3 size: 16 residues. Germline V CDR1 and CDR2: SGHVS, FQNEAQ. The CDR3 region has the DNA TGTGCCAGCAGCTTAAGGGACAGGGTTAACACCGGGGAGCTGTTTTTT. Amino acid sequence: CASSLRDRVNTGELFF.

The V and J genes are TRBV11-2 and TRBJ1-4, with D possibly TRBD1 on 5 matching bases. The CDR3 is made up of 15 amino acids. Trimming took 5 bases from V and 5 from J, leaving 15 bases between them. CDR1 is SGHAT, CDR2 FQNNGV, per germline. The CDR3 region is CASSTRGNGNEKLFF. The CDR3 DNA follows: TGTGCCAGCAGCACAAGGGGAAATGGGAATGAAAAACTGTTTTTT.

This clone was observed once. The chain couples TRBV5-1 to TRBJ1-2, with 9 bases aligning to TRBD1. Germline V gene data show CDR1 as SGHRS and CDR2 as YFSETQ. This CDR3 spans 14 amino acids. Trimming cost V 0 bases and J 7 bases; bases outside gene matches: 4. The CDR3 DNA is TGCGCCAGCAGCTTGGTCACAGGGGGCCGTGGCTACACCTTC. It translates to CASSLVTGGRGYTF.

V usage is TRBV6-4 and J usage is TRBJ1-2; TRBD1 agrees at 12 bases. The CDR3 loop spans 15 amino acids. CDR1 is MRHNA, CDR2 SNTAGT, per germline. V dropped 6 bases and J dropped 8; count of bases not matched to a gene: 10. The CDR3 DNA reads TGTGCCAGCAGGCCGGGACAGGGGGCCCAGGGGGGCTACACCTTC. It codes for CASRPGQGAQGGYTF.